This T cell receptor beta chain was observed in a study of glioma-infiltrating T cells. TCR alpha and beta CDR3 regions were amplified from RNA using iRepertoire nested multiplex PCR. TCRdb re-called the multiplex PCR reads with MiXCR, one entry per CDR3 protein. The table has about 380,000 distinct CDR3 sequences, around 45% seen once. CDR1 and CDR2 from the germline V gene are DFQATT and SNEGSKA (reference sequence). With V trimmed by 0 bases and J by 1 base, 5 bases remained unmatched. The CDR3 is 17 residues long. The TCR sequence derives from a human donor with low-grade glioma or glioblastoma, undergoing nonglioma brain surgery, or in good health (not recorded which). Source material: glioma tissue, nonneoplastic brain tissue, or PBMCs (not recorded which). The chain is built from TRBV20-1 and TRBJ2-4; 11 bases fit TRBD2. The CDR3 DNA reads as TGCAGTGCTAGAGAATCGGGACTAGCGGTCGCCAAAAACATTCAGTACTTC. Protein product: CSARESGLAVAKNIQYF.